The 20 T cell receptor beta chains below were found in one sample sequenced in a study of cytomegalovirus exposure and HLA in healthy donors. Primers: 60 Vbeta forward and 13 Jbeta reverse. Data came from immunoSEQ multiplex PCR; TCRdb stores just in-frame clones and leaves some out. Altogether 120,000 or so clones are present, 80% being singletons, with the ten largest covering about 8.9%. The sequencing input was PBMCs. These receptors were obtained from a young man in good health and CMV-seropositive.

This chain uses TRBV5-1 with TRBJ2-1; D gene unclear. Germline CDR1 and CDR2: SGHRS and YFSETQ. V was trimmed by 1 base and J by 5 bases, leaving 10 bases between them. The CDR3 is made up of 14 amino acids. The CDR3 region is CASSLSGWDNEQFF. In DNA, the CDR3 is TGCGCCAGCAGCTTGTCGGGTTGGGACAATGAGCAGTTCTTC.

The rearrangement joins TRBV28 to TRBJ1-2; 7 nucleotides match TRBD1. This CDR3 has 14 amino acids. The germline gives CDR1 MDHEN, CDR2 SYDVKM. J lost 5 bases, V lost 6 bases, and 9 bases had no gene match. In DNA form, the CDR3 reads TGTGCCAGCAGCCACAGTCCCAGGGGGTATGGCTACACCTTC. It yields the protein CASSHSPRGYGYTF.

The rearrangement uses TRBV6-1 and TRBJ1-2; D is possibly TRBD1 (5 bases). CDR1 MNHNS and CDR2 SASEGT come from the germline V gene. The CDR3 runs to 13 residues. V was trimmed by 6 bases and J by 8 bases, leaving 16 bases between them. Here the CDR3 DNA reads TGTGCCAGCAGCCGGACACCGGAGGGAGGCTACACCTTC. It encodes CASSRTPEGGYTF.

The chain is built from TRBV30 and TRBJ1-1, with D perhaps matching TRBD1 (5 bases). Germline CDR1 is GTSNPN and CDR2 is SVGIG (reference sequence). The CDR3 spans 12 residues. V was shortened by 0 bases and J by 7 bases, with 9 bases between the two germline ends. The CDR3 sequence: CAWSVVGDEAFF. Written as DNA, the CDR3 is TGTGCCTGGAGTGTCGTAGGGGATGAAGCTTTCTTT.

The rearrangement uses TRBV29-1 and TRBJ2-7; the match to TRBD1 covers 7 bases. Per germline, CDR1 SQVTM and CDR2 ANQGSEA. The CDR3 length is 13 residues. V lost 4 bases and J lost 7; bases outside the gene matches: 10. The CDR3 loop is CSVARDRNGEQYF. The CDR3, as DNA: TGCAGCGTTGCCCGGGACAGAAATGGTGAGCAGTACTTC.

V is TRBV5-1 and J is TRBJ2-1, with D perhaps TRBD2 (6 bases). Germline V CDR1 and CDR2: SGHRS, YFSETQ. V gave up 7 bases and J gave up 5 bases, with 16 bases separating them. The CDR3 consists of 14 residues. CDR3 sequence (DNA): TGCGCCAGCGCTGAAGGATGGAGGGACAATGAGCAGTTCTTC. It yields the protein CASAEGWRDNEQFF.

The V gene is TRBV19, the J gene TRBJ1-2, with TRBD1 identical over 7 bases. This CDR3 comprises 13 residues. Germline values: CDR1 LNHDA, CDR2 SQIVND (reference sequence). J lost 7 bases, V lost 4 bases, and 6 bases had no gene match. In DNA, the CDR3 is TGTGCCAGTAGTACCCTGACAGGGTCTGGCTACACCTTC. The encoded protein is CASSTLTGSGYTF. The whole variable domain, filled in from reference TRBV19 and TRBJ1-2, reads DGGITQSPKYLFRKEGQNVTLSCEQNLNHDAMYWYRQDPGQGLRLIYYSQIVNDFQKGDIAEGYSVSREKKESFPLTVTSAQKNPTAFYLCASSTLTGSGYTFGSGTRLTVV.

The chain recombines TRBV7-3 with TRBJ1-1; possibly TRBD1 for D (5 bases). This CDR3 contains 14 residues. The germline V and J ends were trimmed by 3 bases and 5 bases, with 13 bases remaining between them. Germline V gene sequence: CDR1 SGHTA, CDR2 FQGTGA. This CDR3 is CASSFRPGGTEAFF. The CDR3 DNA is TGTGCCAGCAGCTTCCGGCCGGGGGGGACTGAAGCTTTCTTT.

The chain combines TRBV18 with TRBJ2-3, with 8 bases that match TRBD1. The length of the CDR3 is 15 residues. Germline V gene data show CDR1 as KGHSH and CDR2 as LQKENI. The V gene end was trimmed by 3 bases and the J gene end by 1 base; junction bases not matched to a gene: 3. Here the CDR3 reads CASSPQGARTDTQYF. Written as DNA, the CDR3 is TGTGCCAGCTCACCTCAGGGGGCTCGCACAGATACGCAGTATTTT.

The chain combines TRBV19 with TRBJ2-6, with unresolved D. V gave up 5 bases and J gave up 1 base, with 9 bases separating them. From germline, CDR1 is LNHDA and CDR2 SQIVND (reference sequence). This CDR3 is built from 15 residues. The CDR3 DNA reads as TGTGCCAGTAGTCTCGGAGCTTCTGGGGCCAACGTCCTGACTTTC. It translates to CASSLGASGANVLTF.

This clone was observed a few times. CDR3 coding DNA: TGCGCCAGCAGTGGGCCCCTAGACAGGGGGAATGGGGGCTACACCTTC. Protein sequence: CASSGPLDRGNGGYTF. The V call is TRBV10-2, the J call TRBJ1-2; 9 nucleotides line up with TRBD1. The germline CDR1 and CDR2 sequences are WSHSY and SAAADI. V dropped 4 bases and J dropped 8; count of bases not matched to a gene: 14. CDR3 length: 16 amino acids.

The rearrangement joins TRBV9 to TRBJ2-1; 8 bases are shared with TRBD2. CDR3 length: 15 residues. Germline lookup yields CDR1 SGDLS and CDR2 YYNGEE. Unmatched junction bases numbered 9, after V lost 4 bases and J lost 6 bases. The CDR3 spells CASSPGLASRNEQFF. The CDR3 coding sequence is TGTGCCAGCAGCCCCGGACTAGCATCCCGCAATGAGCAGTTCTTC.

A note on this clone: One end of the junction varies from germline; a read error may be responsible. The V gene is TRBV5-1, the J gene TRBJ1-2; a possible D gene is TRBD1 (6 bases). CDR1 and CDR2 from the germline V gene are SGHRS and YFSETQ. The CDR3 loop spans 15 amino acids. As DNA, the CDR3 is TGCGCCAGCAGCATCGGACGTTCGGGGGGCTATGTCTACACCTTC. Protein: CASSIGRSGGYVYTF.

Points on this clone: At one end the junction does not follow the germline gene, possibly because of a read error. Other DNA sequences in this specimen translate into the identical CDR3. This rearrangement joins TRBV2 to TRBJ2-1, with D uncertain. The CDR3 spans 10 residues. Germline V lookup: CDR1 SNHLY, CDR2 FYNNEI. The DNA of the CDR3 is TGTGCCAGCTCCAACAATGAGCAGTTCTTC. It is translated as CASSNNEQFF.

This clone was observed once. The chain links TRBV12-5 to TRBJ2-3, with 8 bases matching TRBD1. Trimming at V came to 6 bases and at J to 3 bases, leaving 14 bases not matched to a gene. The CDR3 length is 17 residues. Germline V gives CDR1 LGHNT, CDR2 FRNRAP. This CDR3 is CASGPPATGGITDTQYF. The CDR3 DNA is TGTGCTAGTGGCCCACCCGCTACAGGGGGTATAACAGATACGCAGTATTTT. Full variable domain (outside the CDR3, taken from reference TRBV12-5 and TRBJ2-3): DARVTQTPRHKVTEMGQEVTMRCQPILGHNTVFWYRQTMMQGLELLAYFRNRAPLDDSGMPKDRFSAEMPDATLATLKIQPSEPRDSAVYFCASGPPATGGITDTQYFGPGTRLTVL.

The chain employs TRBV2 and TRBJ2-7, with a tentative D call TRBD2 (7 bases). Trimming took off 10 bases at V and 4 bases at J, with 14 bases between the two ends. This CDR3 comprises 12 residues. In germline, CDR1 is SNHLY, CDR2 FYNNEI. CDR3 nucleotide sequence: TGTGCCACCCTAGGGGGAGGGTACGAGCAGTACTTC. As protein: CATLGGGYEQYF.

The V call is TRBV6-6, the J call TRBJ1-2; TRBD1 matches 9 bases. This CDR3 is 14 amino acids long. Germline CDR1 MNHNY, CDR2 SVGAGI (reference sequence). V lost 7 bases to trimming and J lost 4 bases; unmatched junction nucleotides: 7. The CDR3 DNA reads as TGTGCCAGCAAACGACAGGGGGATGGCTATGGCTACACCTTC. Translated, it gives CASKRQGDGYGYTF.

The chain employs TRBV25-1 and TRBJ1-1; no clear D gene. Germline CDR1 is MGHDK and CDR2 is SYGVNS. Trimming removed 4 bases at V and 1 base at J, with 13 bases between. This CDR3 region has 15 residues. The CDR3 reads CASSAPTSRNTEAFF. CDR3 DNA sequence: TGTGCCAGCAGTGCCCCTACGTCCCGGAACACTGAAGCTTTCTTT.

This clone was detected only a few times. The CDR3 loop reads CATSITRQGGYGYTF. CDR3 bases: TGTGCCACCAGCATTACACGACAGGGCGGCTATGGCTACACCTTC. The chain uses TRBV15 and TRBJ1-2; 7 bases match TRBD1. This CDR3 is 15 amino acids long. After removal of 4 bases from V and 4 bases from J, the junction contained 9 bases not matched to a gene. CDR1 is LNHNV, CDR2 YYDKDF, per germline (reference sequence).

This sequence joins TRBV7-2 and TRBJ2-1; TRBD1 matches 8 bases. Germline V lookup: CDR1 SGHTA, CDR2 FQGNSA. With V trimmed by 0 bases and J by 3 bases, 4 bases remained unmatched. This CDR3 spans 16 amino acids. CDR3 coding DNA: TGTGCCAGCAGCTTAGCGACTGGACAGGGCTACAATGAGCAGTTCTTC. Translated: CASSLATGQGYNEQFF.